This T cell receptor beta chain originates from a study of cytomegalovirus exposure and HLA in healthy donors. CDR3 length: 16 amino acids. Germline V gene lookup returns CDR1 LNHDA and CDR2 SQIVND (reference sequence). Trimming took off 7 bases at V and 0 bases at J, with 16 bases between the two ends. With 60 Vbeta and 13 Jbeta primers, the PCR was carried out. Assay: immunoSEQ multiplex PCR; the TCRdb copy retains only in-frame clones and omits some. In the table there are around 160,000 clones, over 60% of which are singletons. The chain uses TRBV19 and TRBJ1-3, with D possibly being TRBD1 (5 bases). Sequenced: PBMCs. This receptor was taken from a middle-aged man in good health and CMV-seropositive. For the CDR3, the DNA is TGTGCCAGTACCCCCTGGGGCACCGACTCTGGAAACACCATATATTTT. Encoded protein: CASTPWGTDSGNTIYF. Combining the CDR3 with reference TRBV19 and TRBJ1-3 gives the whole variable domain DGGITQSPKYLFRKEGQNVTLSCEQNLNHDAMYWYRQDPGQGLRLIYYSQIVNDFQKGDIAEGYSVSREKKESFPLTVTSAQKNPTAFYLCASTPWGTDSGNTIYFGEGSWLTVV.